This T cell receptor beta chain is drawn from a study of T cells in Graves' hyperthyroidism and ophthalmopathy. Notes on the study in general: Also found in blood were most expanded thyroid clonotypes above 0.001. Progression to ophthalmopathy was predicted a median of about six months early.

A remark on this clonotype: Antigen specificity is unknown.

After removal of 3 bases from V and 9 bases from J, the junction contained 10 bases not matched to a gene. This CDR3 comprises 14 residues. Germline assignment: CDR1 DFQATT and CDR2 SNEGSKA (reference sequence). Amplification yielded TCR beta CDR3 regions, with RNA transcripts as the source. HTBI primers were employed in a first-round RT-PCR of the TCR CDR3. Via MiXCR, TCRdb re-called the multiplex PCR reads, giving one row per CDR3 protein. The sample includes 300,000 to 350,000 distinct CDR3 sequences, 18% seen only once; the top ten take approximately 54%. The sequence was collected from a woman aged 45-60 years with Graves' hyperthyroidism. The chain is built from TRBV20-1 and TRBJ2-1; 8 bases fit TRBD2. The specimen was blood. CDR3 sequence reads: CSARPREGPTEQFF. The CDR3, as DNA: TGCAGTGCTAGGCCCCGGGAGGGCCCCACTGAGCAGTTCTTC.